This record looks at one TCR beta chain sequence and its context. Its specificity is unknown. Donation came from healthy Caucasian individuals in Russia who were aged roughly 6 to 95. These data are taken from a study of blood T cells in healthy people across ages. Sample-barcoded 5' priming and a J-beta primer mix drove a second PCR of roughly 7 to 11 cycles. TCRdb reprocessed the 5' RACE reads with MiXCR, giving one entry per CDR3 protein. The table shows some 880,000 distinct CDR3 sequences, with around 36% occurring only once. Germline V gene data show CDR1 as SGHRS and CDR2 as YFSETQ. The CDR3 has 13 residues. V lost 5 bases and J lost 7, with 15 bases in between. Findings and caveats of the study: Significant beta diversity loss was already apparent by age roughly 43, declining roughly linearly.

The J gene is TRBJ1-1, the V gene TRBV5-1; D is perhaps TRBD1 (6 bases). The sample comprised blood. This clonotype was obtained from a young man in good health. The CDR3 bases are TGCGCCAGCAGGGGGGGCTCGGAAGGTGAAGCTTTCTTT. Its translation: CASRGGSEGEAFF.